This T cell receptor beta chain was recorded in a study of blood T cell repertoires in COVID-19. Looking at the study overall: The study drew acute and convalescent COVID-19 samples from the United States, Italy and Spain. T cells, B-cell-depleted T cells, or PBMCs provided the cDNA or gDNA that served as material.

In the source study's methods: Scientists estimated how many nucleated cells there were by amplifying reference gene primers. Repertoires were generated with immunoSEQ multiplex PCR, while TCRdb's copy carries only in-frame clones and drops some. V, J and clone size reflect that table, while D and trimming were determined from the DNA. There are over 200,000 clones in the sample; roughly 84% occur only once, and about 1.9% lies in the top ten. This clone was recorded only once. Sequencing was performed on peripheral blood. The TCR sequence derives from a man aged 35 to 55 with active or convalescent COVID-19.

CDR3 residues: CASSLPGSTEAFF. The CDR3 region has the DNA TGTGCCAGCAGCTTACCAGGGTCGACTGAAGCTTTCTTT. The chain has TRBV7-3 and TRBJ1-1; possibly TRBD1 for D (5 bases). Germline values: CDR1 SGHTA, CDR2 FQGTGA. The CDR3 totals 13 residues. With 2 bases removed from V and 5 bases from J, the gap between germline ends came to 9 bases.